This TCR beta chain was identified in a study of graft-versus-host responses after intestinal transplantation. With respect to this clone: No antigen is known for it. Other nucleotide sequences from this sample produce the same CDR3.

In germline, CDR1 is LNHDA, CDR2 SQIVND (reference sequence). The CDR3 sequence is 12 residues long. V gave up 9 bases and J gave up 1 base, with 9 bases separating them. The protocol was immunoSEQ multiplex PCR, while the TCRdb copy is restricted to in-frame clones and leaves out a portion. The sample comprises 90,000 to 95,000 clones, over 85% of which are singletons, and around 0.49% rests with the top ten. Material: unstimulated CD8+ T cells sorted from spleen or lymph node cells, obtained before intestinal transplant. The chain links TRBV19 to TRBJ1-1; D might be TRBD1 (5 bases). The clonotype comes from a human donor who received an intestinal transplant. CDR3 residues: CASSTGNTEAFF. In nucleotides, the CDR3 is TGTGCCAGCTCCACAGGGAACACTGAAGCTTTCTTT.